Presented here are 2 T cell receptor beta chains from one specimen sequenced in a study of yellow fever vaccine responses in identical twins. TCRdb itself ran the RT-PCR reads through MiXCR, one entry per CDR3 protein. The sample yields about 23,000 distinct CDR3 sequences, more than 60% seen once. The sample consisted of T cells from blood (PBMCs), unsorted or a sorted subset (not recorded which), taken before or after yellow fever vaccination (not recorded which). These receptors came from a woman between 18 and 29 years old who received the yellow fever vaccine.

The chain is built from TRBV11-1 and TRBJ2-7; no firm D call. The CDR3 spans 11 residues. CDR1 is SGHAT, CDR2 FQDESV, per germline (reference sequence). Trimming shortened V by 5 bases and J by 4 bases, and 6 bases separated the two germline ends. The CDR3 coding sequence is TGTGCCAGCAGCAAACTTTACGAGCAGTACTTC. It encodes CASSKLYEQYF. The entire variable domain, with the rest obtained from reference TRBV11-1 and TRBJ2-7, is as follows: EAEVAQSPRYKITEKSQAVAFWCDPISGHATLYWYRQILGQGPELLVQFQDESVVDDSQLPKDRFSAERLKGVDSTLKIQPAELGDSAMYLCASSKLYEQYFGPGTRLTVT.

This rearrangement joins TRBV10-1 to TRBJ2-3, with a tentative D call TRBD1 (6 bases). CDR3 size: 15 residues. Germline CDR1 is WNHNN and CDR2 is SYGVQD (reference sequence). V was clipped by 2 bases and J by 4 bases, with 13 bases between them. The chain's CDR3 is CASSEVGARPDTQYF. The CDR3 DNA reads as TGCGCCAGCAGTGAGGTGGGGGCGCGGCCAGATACGCAGTATTTT.